Following are 25 T cell receptor beta chains from one sample sequenced in a study of blood T cell repertoires in COVID-19. This table comes from immunoSEQ multiplex PCR, and its TCRdb copy is limited to in-frame clones, with some not included. The sample yields 70,000 or so clones, roughly 80% seen once. Sequenced: peripheral blood. The receptors were gathered from a human donor in a cohort sampled during active COVID-19.

The V call is TRBV7-9, the J call TRBJ2-2; TRBD2 agrees at 7 bases. From germline, CDR1 is SEHNR and CDR2 FQNEAQ (reference sequence). J was trimmed by 7 bases and V by 5 bases; bases with no gene match: 10. The CDR3 runs to 15 residues. The CDR3 loop reads CASSPGGLQDGELFF. As DNA, the CDR3 is TGTGCCAGCAGCCCCGGGGGACTACAGGACGGGGAGCTGTTTTTT.

This clone was seen more than once but under ten times. The chain has TRBV19 and TRBJ1-2, with a tentative D call TRBD1 (6 bases). V lost 4 bases and J 4 bases, leaving 13 bases between the germline ends. The CDR3 loop spans 14 amino acids. Looked up from germline, CDR1 is LNHDA and CDR2 is SQIVND (reference sequence). Here the CDR3 DNA reads TGTGCCAGTAGTACGGTACAGGGAGTCTATGGCTACACCTTC. Translating it yields CASSTVQGVYGYTF.

The chain joins TRBV28 to TRBJ1-1; TRBD1 matches at 9 bases. Germline CDR1 MDHEN, CDR2 SYDVKM. The CDR3 loop spans 15 amino acids. J lost 4 bases, V lost 5 bases, and 8 bases had no gene match. The CDR3 is CASSESTGGGTEAFF. The DNA for the CDR3 is TGTGCCAGCAGTGAATCGACAGGGGGAGGCACTGAAGCTTTCTTT. The entire variable domain, with the rest obtained from reference TRBV28 and TRBJ1-1, is as follows: DVKVTQSSRYLVKRTGEKVFLECVQDMDHENMFWYRQDPGLGLRLIYFSYDVKMKEKGDIPEGYSVSREKKERFSLILESASTNQTSMYLCASSESTGGGTEAFFGQGTRLTVV.

The chain recombines TRBV5-4 with TRBJ1-2; TRBD1 might be the D (6 bases). V lost 4 bases, J lost 14 bases, and 21 bases lay in between. Germline CDR1 reads SGHNT; CDR2 reads YYREEE (reference sequence). The CDR3 extends over 13 amino acids. The DNA of the CDR3 is TGTGCCAGCAGCCCGCCCGTCGGACAGCCCTCTACCTTC. As protein: CASSPPVGQPSTF.

The rearrangement joins TRBV15 to TRBJ2-3, with D perhaps matching TRBD1 (7 bases). This CDR3 is 14 amino acids long. Germline lookup yields CDR1 LNHNV and CDR2 YYDKDF (reference sequence). V lost 0 bases and J 5 bases, leaving 9 bases between the germline ends. The CDR3 DNA reads TGTGCCACCAGCAGAGACAGGGGGGTAGATACGCAGTATTTT. This gives the protein CATSRDRGVDTQYF.

This clone has just a few counts. The chain couples TRBV6-2 or TRBV6-3 to TRBJ1-2, with 7 bases that match TRBD1. Looked up from germline, CDR1 is MNHEY and CDR2 is SVGEGT. The CDR3 covers 13 residues. With V trimmed by 5 bases and J by 5 bases, 5 bases remained unmatched. CDR3 nucleotide sequence: TGTGCCAGCAGTCCGACAGGGTCTTATGGCTACACCTTC. As protein: CASSPTGSYGYTF.

CDR3: CASSLVAQRGGQVETQYF. Written as DNA, the CDR3 is TGTGCCAGCAGCTTAGTGGCCCAGCGGGGGGGCCAGGTAGAGACCCAGTACTTC. The V and J genes are TRBV7-2 and TRBJ2-5; 10 nucleotides line up with TRBD2. After removal of 1 base from V and 4 bases from J, the junction contained 12 bases not matched to a gene. Germline values: CDR1 SGHTA, CDR2 FQGNSA. This CDR3 comprises 18 residues.

The rearrangement links TRBV2 to TRBJ2-5; D is uncertain. CDR3 length equals 12 residues. V lost 4 bases to trimming and J lost 1 base, with 4 bases between them. Germline V gene sequence: CDR1 SNHLY, CDR2 FYNNEI. CDR3 coding DNA: TGTGCCAGCAGTGTATTCCAAGAGACCCAGTACTTC. It encodes CASSVFQETQYF.

This chain joins TRBV29-1 and TRBJ1-2, with TRBD1 identical over 8 bases. V lost 8 bases and J lost 7; bases outside the gene matches: 15. Germline CDR1 SQVTM, CDR2 ANQGSEA. The CDR3 loop spans 14 amino acids. CDR3 bases: TGCAGCACAAGTACCGACAGGGGCCTCTCTGGCTACACCTTC. Translating it yields CSTSTDRGLSGYTF.

The J gene is TRBJ2-3, the V gene TRBV11-2; TRBD1 aligns across 7 bases. The CDR3 consists of 15 residues. With V trimmed by 1 base and J by 5 bases, 6 bases remained unmatched. Germline CDR1 is SGHAT and CDR2 is FQNNGV. The CDR3 region has the DNA TGTGCCAGCAGCTTAGGGCAGGGGGTGGAAGATACGCAGTATTTT. It specifies CASSLGQGVEDTQYF.

This clone was found a few times. V is TRBV4-1 and J is TRBJ2-2, with D perhaps TRBD1 (5 bases). With 0 bases removed from V and 3 bases from J, the gap between germline ends came to 14 bases. Per germline, CDR1 MGHRA and CDR2 YSYEKL. This CDR3 spans 17 amino acids. Here the CDR3 reads CASSQDSRGLDTGELFF. The CDR3, as DNA: TGCGCCAGCAGCCAAGATTCAAGGGGCCTTGACACCGGGGAGCTGTTTTTT.

The chain couples TRBV19 to TRBJ2-1, with D possibly TRBD1 on 6 matching bases. CDR1 LNHDA and CDR2 SQIVND come from the germline V gene (reference sequence). The V end lost 6 bases, the J end lost 1 base, and 16 bases lay between the germline ends. This CDR3 contains 16 residues. CDR3 nucleotide sequence: TGTGCCAGTAGCAGGGGATTCCCTATATCCTACAATGAGCAGTTCTTC. Translated, it gives CASSRGFPISYNEQFF.

This chain joins TRBV10-3 and TRBJ2-7, with TRBD2 matching over 12 bases. CDR1 and CDR2 from the germline V gene are ENHRY and SYGVKD. Germline trimming cut 2 bases from V and 5 bases from J; bases unmatched to any gene: 4. CDR3 length: 15 residues. CDR3 residues: CAISEPTSGGHEQYF. DNA for the CDR3: TGTGCCATCAGTGAGCCGACTAGCGGGGGCCACGAGCAGTACTTC.

The chain is built from TRBV6-2 or TRBV6-3 and TRBJ1-5, with TRBD1 matching 9 bases. V gave up 5 bases and J gave up 7 bases; unmatched junction bases: 9. Germline CDR1 is MNHEY and CDR2 is SVGEGT. The length of the CDR3 is 15 residues. CDR3 region: CASSPADRGNQPQHF. Written as DNA, the CDR3 is TGTGCCAGCAGTCCCGCTGACAGGGGGAACCAGCCCCAGCATTTT.

The V call is TRBV15, the J call TRBJ2-1; 15 bases map to TRBD2. J lost 6 bases, V lost 5 bases, and 2 bases had no gene match. Germline loops: CDR1 LNHNV, CDR2 YYDKDF (reference sequence). The CDR3 is made up of 15 amino acids. CDR3 region: CATSRTSGRANEQFF. Written as DNA, the CDR3 is TGTGCCACCAGCCGGACTAGCGGGAGGGCCAATGAGCAGTTCTTC.

The chain joins TRBV2 to TRBJ2-2; D may be TRBD1 (6 bases). The V end lost 4 bases, the J end lost 3 bases, and 12 bases lay between the germline ends. Germline CDR1 reads SNHLY; CDR2 reads FYNNEI. This CDR3 is 15 amino acids long. The CDR3: CASSVTGRDTGELFF. The CDR3 DNA is TGTGCCAGCAGTGTTACAGGGAGAGACACCGGGGAGCTGTTTTTT. The whole variable domain, filled in from reference TRBV2 and TRBJ2-2, reads EPEVTQTPSHQVTQMGQEVILRCVPISNHLYFYWYRQILGQKVEFLVSFYNNEISEKSEIFDDQFSVERPDGSNFTLKIRSTKLEDSAMYFCASSVTGRDTGELFFGEGSRLTVL.

This clone was seen only a few times. At one end, the junction sequence differs from germline, possibly due to a read error. The chain combines TRBV6-2 or TRBV6-3 with TRBJ2-4, with TRBD1 matching over 7 bases. This CDR3 has 11 residues. CDR1 and CDR2 (germline): MNHEY, SVGEGT. The DNA of the CDR3 is TGTGCCAGCAGTAGGGACAGTGGGTTAGTGTTC. This sequence encodes CASSRDSGLVF.

The rearrangement joins TRBV3-1 (or the pseudogene TRBV3-2) to TRBJ1-2; no reliable D call. The V and J ends lost 1 base and 10 bases respectively, with 16 bases between them. CDR3 length equals 14 residues. In germline, CDR1 is LGHDT, CDR2 YNNKEL (reference sequence). DNA of the CDR3: TGTGCCAGCAGCCAAGGTGCTCGAGTTTTTCCCTACACCTTC. As protein: CASSQGARVFPYTF.

The chain's CDR3 is CASSRTGGVQPQHF. In DNA form, the CDR3 reads TGTGCCAGCAGTAGGACAGGGGGCGTTCAGCCCCAGCATTTT. The chain employs TRBV28 and TRBJ1-5, with 11 bases identical to TRBD1. Germline V gene data show CDR1 as MDHEN and CDR2 as SYDVKM. Germline trimming cut 5 bases from V and 6 bases from J; bases unmatched to any gene: 3. This CDR3 contains 14 residues.

This chain connects TRBV2 to TRBJ1-1; the match to TRBD1 covers 8 bases. Unmatched junction bases numbered 1, after V lost 2 bases and J lost 5 bases. CDR3 length equals 13 residues. The germline V gene encodes CDR1 SNHLY and CDR2 FYNNEI. The CDR3 loop is CASSEQGATEAFF. The CDR3 coding sequence is TGTGCCAGCAGTGAACAGGGGGCTACTGAAGCTTTCTTT.

The chain employs TRBV7-2 and TRBJ2-7; TRBD1 aligns across 7 bases. The CDR3 consists of 14 residues. Trimming removed 4 bases from V and 2 bases from J; junction bases left unmatched: 5. In germline, CDR1 is SGHTA, CDR2 FQGNSA. CDR3 nucleotide sequence: TGTGCCAGCAGCTACCGGGACAGCACCTACGAGCAGTACTTC. Residues: CASSYRDSTYEQYF.

The rearrangement joins TRBV20-1 to TRBJ1-5; 7 nucleotides align to TRBD1. Germline-derived CDR1 and CDR2 are DFQATT and SNEGSKA (reference sequence). The CDR3 contains 15 residues. The V gene end was trimmed by 3 bases and the J gene end by 7 bases; junction bases not matched to a gene: 12. Written as DNA, the CDR3 is TGCAGTGCTAGTGAGACAGGGAGTCTTAGGCAGCCCCAGCATTTT. Translating it yields CSASETGSLRQPQHF.

The genes are TRBV11-3 and TRBJ2-1; tentatively, D is TRBD1 (5 bases). The CDR3 sequence is 15 residues long. V was cut by 2 bases and J by 0 bases, with 8 bases left in between. Germline CDR1 and CDR2: SGHNT and YENEEA. In nucleotides, the CDR3 is TGTGCCAGCAGCTTACAGGGATACTCCTACAATGAGCAGTTCTTC. Amino acids: CASSLQGYSYNEQFF.

This chain uses TRBV6-2 or TRBV6-3 with TRBJ1-2; D possibly corresponds to TRBD1 (6 bases). The CDR3 loop spans 13 amino acids. Germline values: CDR1 MNHEY, CDR2 SVGEGT. The ends were cut back, 2 bases at V and 6 bases at J, with 10 bases in the middle. The CDR3 region is CASSYRAGDGYTF. In nucleotides, the CDR3 is TGTGCCAGCAGTTACCGGGCAGGGGATGGCTACACCTTC.

The V gene is TRBV7-2, the J gene TRBJ2-2; TRBD1 might be the D (5 bases). V was clipped by 5 bases and J by 5 bases, with 9 bases between them. Germline CDR1 is SGHTA and CDR2 is FQGNSA. CDR3 length: 13 residues. CDR3 in DNA: TGTGCCAGCAGCCCAGGGTTTACCGGGGAGCTGTTTTTT. Its translation is CASSPGFTGELFF.